The TCR beta chain described here comes from a study of T cell changes during pregnancy in multiple sclerosis. CDR1 and CDR2 from the germline V gene are SGHDT and YYEEEE. Trimming cost V 0 bases and J 5 bases; bases outside gene matches: 12. The CDR3 is made up of 18 amino acids. The data were produced by immunoSEQ multiplex PCR, yet TCRdb's version contains in-frame clones alone and is incomplete. There are 35,000 to 55,000 clones in the sample; about nine tenths occur only once, and 0.52% lies in the top ten. The material was CD4+ T cells from peripheral blood mononuclear cells, obtained in the third trimester of pregnancy. This receptor was obtained from a female donor with multiple sclerosis, enrolled in a pregnancy study. This chain joins TRBV5-6 and TRBJ1-1; TRBD1 agrees at 11 bases. The chain's CDR3 is CASSLGGGQGEPGTEAFF. In DNA form, the CDR3 reads TGTGCCAGCAGCTTGGGGGGGGGACAGGGGGAGCCCGGGACTGAAGCTTTCTTT. Full variable domain (rest looked up from reference TRBV5-6 and TRBJ1-1): DAGVTQSPTHLIKTRGQQVTLRCSPKSGHDTVSWYQQALGQGPQFIFQYYEEEERQRGNFPDRFSGHQFPNYSSELNVNALLLGDSALYLCASSLGGGQGEPGTEAFFGQGTRLTVV.